The following is a TCR beta chain sequence with its context. The antigen is undetermined. These data come from a study of PD-1 blockade in classical Hodgkin lymphoma. The data were produced by immunoSEQ multiplex PCR, yet TCRdb's version contains in-frame clones alone and is incomplete. The sample includes more than 140,000 clones, just under 80% of them seen just once. Overall study results and limits: The causes of the repertoire differences, possibly disease activity or prior therapy, remain undefined.

Each patient's relapse followed autologous stem cell transplantation, and brentuximab vedotin exposure varied. Patients' outcomes at their best amounted to complete response, partial response or progressive disease. V lost 4 bases and J 9 bases, leaving 20 bases between the germline ends. The CDR3 runs to 15 residues. CDR1 is SGDLS, CDR2 YYNGEE, per germline. The sample consisted of peripheral blood mononuclear cells (PBMCs), taken before the second cycle of nivolumab. This receptor was taken from a human donor with classical Hodgkin lymphoma. J is TRBJ2-1 and V is TRBV9, with unresolved D. In DNA form, the CDR3 reads TGTGCCAGCAGCCCAGTACAGTTTTCCCCCACTGAGCAGTTCTTC. This gives the protein CASSPVQFSPTEQFF.